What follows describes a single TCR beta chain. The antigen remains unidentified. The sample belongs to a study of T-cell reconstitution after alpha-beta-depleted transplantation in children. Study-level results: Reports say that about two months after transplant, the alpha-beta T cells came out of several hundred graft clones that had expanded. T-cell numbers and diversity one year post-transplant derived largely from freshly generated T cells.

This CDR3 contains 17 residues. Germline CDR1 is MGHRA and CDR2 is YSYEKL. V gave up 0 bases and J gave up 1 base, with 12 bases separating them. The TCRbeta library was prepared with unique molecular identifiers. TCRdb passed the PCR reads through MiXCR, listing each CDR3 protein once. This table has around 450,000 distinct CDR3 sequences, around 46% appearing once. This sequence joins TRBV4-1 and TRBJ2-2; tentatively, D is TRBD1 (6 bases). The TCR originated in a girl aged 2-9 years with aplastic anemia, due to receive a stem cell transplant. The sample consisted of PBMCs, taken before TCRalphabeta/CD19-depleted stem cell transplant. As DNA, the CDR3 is TGCGCCAGCAGCCAAGAAAACCTAGGGGGGAACACCGGGGAGCTGTTTTTT. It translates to CASSQENLGGNTGELFF.